What follows describes a single T cell receptor (beta chain). The CDR3 extends over 17 amino acids. From germline, CDR1 is SGHDN and CDR2 FVKESK. Germline trimming cut 0 bases from V and 4 bases from J; bases unmatched to any gene: 10. The data derive from a study of shared clonotypes between healthy human individuals. TCRdb keeps only in-frame clones here, not all; method: immunoSEQ multiplex PCR. The sample yields a few million clones, nearly 97% seen once. The clonotype comes from a man aged 18 to 30 in good health. The material sequenced was naive CD4+ T cells sorted from blood. Noted subset: CD45RA+ positively selected. The chain joins TRBV14 to TRBJ2-5, with 8 bases that match TRBD2. The CDR3 region is CASSQDMAAGGGETQYF. The CDR3 region has the DNA TGTGCCAGCAGCCAAGATATGGCCGCGGGAGGTGGAGAGACCCAGTACTTC.